This T cell receptor beta chain was sequenced during a study of neurological immune-mediated disorders. The CDR3 contains 14 residues. Germline-derived CDR1 and CDR2 are MNHEY and SMNVEV (reference sequence). V lost 5 bases and J 3 bases, leaving 13 bases between the germline ends. This clonotype was seen ten or more times. Each TCR transcript was tagged with a 10-nucleotide random UMI during 5'RACE. TCRdb processed the 5' RACE reads anew with MiXCR; each CDR3 protein has one entry. The data hold almost 30,000 distinct CDR3 sequences, with 9% to 14% observed a single time. The sequencing sample was made of PBMCs. The receptor was isolated from a woman aged 60-70 years in good health. The chain carries TRBV27 and TRBJ1-2; no reliable D call. The CDR3 is CASSRSPGDYGYTF. CDR3 coding DNA: TGTGCCAGCAGTAGAAGCCCGGGAGACTATGGCTACACCTTC.